The TCR beta chain described here comes from a study of T cell repertoires in ileal Crohn's disease. Study-wide context: Approximately 32% were active smokers at surgery; median disease duration was around 7.9 years. Study observations and caveats: High-frequency clones were more common in sorted CD8 than CD4 cells.

Around 0.55 micrograms of biopsy DNA per sample underwent TCRB immunosequencing. The data were produced by immunoSEQ multiplex PCR, yet TCRdb's version contains in-frame clones alone and is incomplete. Of roughly 11,000 clones detected, about 70% appear once; the ten largest clones hold approximately 4.3%. The V gene end was trimmed by 6 bases and the J gene end by 6 bases; junction bases not matched to a gene: 8. CDR3 length: 14 amino acids. Germline CDR1 is SEHNR and CDR2 is FQNEAQ (reference sequence). This clone is a singleton in its sample. Its antigen is undetermined. What was sequenced was ileal tissue. The receptor was isolated from an adult with Crohn's disease. This chain uses TRBV7-9 with TRBJ1-3; TRBD1 matches at 7 bases. CDR3 bases: TGTGCCAGCAGTCCCGGCAGGGGGGTAAACACCATATATTTT. This gives the protein CASSPGRGVNTIYF. The full variable domain, in which reference TRBV7-9 and TRBJ1-3 provide the parts outside the CDR3, is DTGVSQNPRHKITKRGQNVTFRCDPISEHNRLYWYRQTLGQGPEFLTYFQNEAQLEKSRLLSDRFSAERPKGSFSTLEIQRTEQGDSAMYLCASSPGRGVNTIYFGEGSWLTVV.